A selection of T cell receptor beta chains follows, all from one sample in a study of blood T cell repertoires in COVID-19. Repertoires were generated with immunoSEQ multiplex PCR, while TCRdb's copy carries only in-frame clones and drops some. The sample contains approximately 240,000 clones, around 82% of which appear only once. Material for sequencing was peripheral blood. The receptors shown here come from a young woman who had recovered from COVID-19. Each CDR3 is given with its conserved first and last residue. Fields, in order: J gene, D gene, V gene, clone size, CDR3 protein, CDR3 DNA. The D gene is left open where the match is weak. Expanded clones are given a class, and other clones once, few, many or no size at all.

TRBJ1-2 | NA | TRBV25-1 | few | CASSETRGYGYTF | TGTGCCAGCAGTGAAACGCGGGGCTATGGCTACACCTTC
TRBJ2-2 | NA | TRBV9 | NA | CASSVAGQARGELFF | TGTGCCAGCAGCGTAGCCGGTCAGGCTCGCGGGGAGCTGTTTTTT
TRBJ2-1 | NA | TRBV18 | NA | CASSPSRINEQFF | TGTGCCAGCTCACCATCCAGAATCAATGAGCAGTTCTTC
TRBJ2-1 | TRBD2 | TRBV18 | NA | CASSPRAGGPENEQFF | TGTGCCAGCTCACCACGGGCGGGAGGGCCGGAAAATGAGCAGTTCTTC
TRBJ1-3 | NA | TRBV2 | NA | CASSQGISNTIYF | TGTGCCAGCAGCCAGGGGATTTCAAACACCATATATTTT
TRBJ1-1 | NA | TRBV28 | once | CASSSGNLGNTEAFF | TGTGCCAGCAGTTCAGGGAATTTGGGGAACACTGAAGCTTTCTTT
TRBJ1-3 | NA | TRBV27 | NA | CASSRLTSSSVPGNTIYF | TGTGCCAGCAGTCGCCTTACGTCCTCGTCGGTTCCTGGAAACACCATATATTTT
TRBJ2-7 | TRBD2 | TRBV12-5 | NA | CASGLGLAGGDEQYF | TGTGCTAGTGGTTTGGGACTAGCGGGAGGAGACGAGCAGTACTTC
TRBJ1-2 | NA | TRBV30 | NA | CASQAWAAYYGYTF | TGTGCCTCCCAGGCCTGGGCAGCTTATTATGGCTACACCTTC
TRBJ1-6 | NA | TRBV11-2 | once | CASSLDSQTHSPLHF | TGTGCCAGCAGCTTAGATTCCCAGACTCATTCACCCCTCCACTTT
TRBJ2-7 | NA | TRBV27 | once | CASSLSLSYEQYF | TGTGCCAGCAGTTTATCCTTATCTTACGAGCAGTACTTC
TRBJ2-3 | NA | TRBV20-1 | NA | CSAPYTDTQYF | TGCAGTGCTCCGTACACAGATACGCAGTATTTT
TRBJ1-6 | NA | TRBV28 | NA | CASRLWGANSPLHF | TGTGCCAGCAGGTTATGGGGGGCTAATTCACCCCTCCACTTT
TRBJ1-5 | NA | TRBV18 | NA | CASSPSGDNQPQHF | TGTGCCAGCTCACCATCGGGGGACAATCAGCCCCAGCATTTT
TRBJ1-1 | NA | TRBV4-1 | NA | CASSPGITNTEAFF | TGCGCCAGCAGCCCCGGGATTACGAACACTGAAGCTTTCTTT
TRBJ2-7 | NA | TRBV25-1 | NA | CASSATATYEQYF | TGTGCCAGCAGTGCGACAGCCACCTACGAGCAGTACTTC
TRBJ1-2 | NA | TRBV2 | NA | CASSARWGYTF | TGTGCCAGCAGTGCTAGGTGGGGCTACACCTTC
TRBJ2-6 | NA | TRBV6-4 | once | CASSDSSGSGANVLTF | TGTGCCAGCAGTGACTCGAGCGGCTCTGGGGCCAACGTCCTGACTTTC
TRBJ2-3 | NA | TRBV7-9 | NA | CASSLTASTDTQYF | TGTGCCAGCAGCTTAACTGCCTCCACAGATACGCAGTATTTT
TRBJ1-3 | NA | TRBV9 | NA | CASSVMDSAGNTIYF | TGTGCCAGCAGCGTAATGGACAGCGCTGGAAACACCATATATTTT
TRBJ1-5 | NA | TRBV28 | NA | CASSPGQRNQPQHF | TGTGCCAGCAGCCCCGGACAACGCAATCAGCCCCAGCATTTT
TRBJ1-4 | NA | TRBV28 | NA | CASSSQGGGRREKLFF | TGTGCCAGCAGTTCCCAGGGCGGGGGCCGACGGGAAAAACTGTTTTTT
TRBJ2-7 | TRBD1 | TRBV6-5 | once | CASSPGTESSYEQYF | TGTGCCAGCAGCCCCGGGACAGAGAGCTCCTACGAGCAGTACTTC
TRBJ1-4 | NA | TRBV5-1 | few | CASSLGGQGRATNEKLFF | TGCGCCAGCAGCTTGGGGGGCCAGGGGCGAGCCACTAATGAAAAACTGTTTTTT
TRBJ2-7 | NA | TRBV19 | few | CASAGGPVSYEQYF | TGTGCCAGCGCCGGGGGGCCAGTCTCCTACGAGCAGTACTTC
TRBJ2-1 | TRBD1 | TRBV28 | NA | CASSLTGQGAYNEQFF | TGTGCCAGCAGCCTTACGGGACAGGGGGCCTACAATGAGCAGTTCTTC
TRBJ1-3 | NA | TRBV10-3 | NA | CAISEKGRGGNTIYF | TGTGCCATCAGTGAAAAGGGGAGGGGAGGAAACACCATATATTTT